The clone carrying this T cell receptor beta chain was counted at least ten times. This specimen belongs to a study of glioma-infiltrating T cells. The CDR3 consists of 15 residues. CDR1 is LNHNV and CDR2 is YYDKDF in the germline V gene (reference sequence). V was shortened by 1 base and J by 0 bases, with 9 bases between the two germline ends. Amplification of TCR alpha and beta CDR3 regions from RNA used iRepertoire nested multiplex PCR. TCRdb independently ran MiXCR on the multiplex PCR reads; one entry per CDR3 protein. The table has about 110,000 distinct CDR3 sequences, 25% seen once. The sequence was obtained from a human donor with low-grade glioma or glioblastoma, undergoing nonglioma brain surgery, or in good health (not recorded which). Sequencing used glioma tissue, nonneoplastic brain tissue, or PBMCs (not recorded which). The rearrangement uses TRBV15 and TRBJ1-1; D call uncertain. The CDR3: CATSRAQGMNTEAFF. Written as DNA, the CDR3 is TGTGCCACCAGCAGAGCTCAAGGGATGAACACTGAAGCTTTCTTT.